This T cell receptor (beta chain) was recovered during a study of CD8 T cells in Susac syndrome. General study points: The authors acknowledged that their TCR sequencing and HLA analysis involved a relatively small number of individuals.

Reverse transcription of roughly 0.5 to 1 ug RNA was carried out with random hexamers. Multiplex immunoSEQ PCR targeted 54 Vbeta and 13 Jbeta TCR beta segments. TCRdb re-derived calls from the immunoSEQ multiplex PCR reads in MiXCR, one entry per CDR3 protein. The table records around 160,000 distinct CDR3 sequences, roughly 94% of them present only once. The sequenced target, TCR beta, came from blood CD8+ and CD4+ T cells. Through negative isolation, CD4+ and CD8+ T cells were obtained, while TEMRA cells were enriched using FACS. Worth noting for this clonotype: The target antigen is unknown.

The V gene's germline CDR1 is MNHEY and CDR2 SMNVEV (reference sequence). Trimming removed 2 bases at V and 6 bases at J, with 11 bases between. This CDR3 contains 13 residues. The sequenced sample consisted of CD4+ T cells from PBMCs. This TCR derives from a human donor with multiple sclerosis. This sequence joins TRBV27 and TRBJ2-7; D is undetermined. The CDR3: CASSLNRYSEQYF. DNA for the CDR3: TGTGCCAGCAGTTTAAACCGGTATTCCGAGCAGTACTTC.